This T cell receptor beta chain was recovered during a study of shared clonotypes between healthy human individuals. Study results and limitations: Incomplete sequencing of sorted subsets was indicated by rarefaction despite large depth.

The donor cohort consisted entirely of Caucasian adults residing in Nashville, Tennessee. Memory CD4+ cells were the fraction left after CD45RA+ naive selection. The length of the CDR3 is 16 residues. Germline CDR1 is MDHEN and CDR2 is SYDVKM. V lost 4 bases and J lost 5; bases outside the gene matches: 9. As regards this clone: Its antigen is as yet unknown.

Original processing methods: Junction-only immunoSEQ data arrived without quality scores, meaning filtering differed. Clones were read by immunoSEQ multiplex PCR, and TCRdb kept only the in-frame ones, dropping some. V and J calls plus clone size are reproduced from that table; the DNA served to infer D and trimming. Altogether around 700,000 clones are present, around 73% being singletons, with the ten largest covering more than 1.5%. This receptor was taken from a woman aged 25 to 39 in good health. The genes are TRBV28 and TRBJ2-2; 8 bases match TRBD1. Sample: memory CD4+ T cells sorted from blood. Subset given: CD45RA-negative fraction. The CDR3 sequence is CASSSIGQGRTGELFF. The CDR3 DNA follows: TGTGCCAGCAGTTCAATAGGACAGGGCAGAACCGGGGAGCTGTTTTTT. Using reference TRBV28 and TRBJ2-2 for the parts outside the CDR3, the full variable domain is DVKVTQSSRYLVKRTGEKVFLECVQDMDHENMFWYRQDPGLGLRLIYFSYDVKMKEKGDIPEGYSVSREKKERFSLILESASTNQTSMYLCASSSIGQGRTGELFFGEGSRLTVL.